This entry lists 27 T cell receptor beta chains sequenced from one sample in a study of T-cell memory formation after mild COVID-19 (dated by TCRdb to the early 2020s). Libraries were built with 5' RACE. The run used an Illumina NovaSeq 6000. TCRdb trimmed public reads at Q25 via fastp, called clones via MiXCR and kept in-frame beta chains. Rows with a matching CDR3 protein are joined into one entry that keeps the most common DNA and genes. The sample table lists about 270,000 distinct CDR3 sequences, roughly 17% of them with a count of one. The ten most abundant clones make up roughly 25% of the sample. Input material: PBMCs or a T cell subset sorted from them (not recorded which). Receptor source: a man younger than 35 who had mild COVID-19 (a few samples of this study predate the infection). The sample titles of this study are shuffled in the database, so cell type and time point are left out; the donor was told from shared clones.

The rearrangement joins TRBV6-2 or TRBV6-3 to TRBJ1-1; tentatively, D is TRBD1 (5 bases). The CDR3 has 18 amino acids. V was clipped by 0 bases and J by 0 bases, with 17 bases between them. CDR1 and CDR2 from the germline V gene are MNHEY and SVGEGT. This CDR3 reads CASSYSTRGGGMNTEAFF. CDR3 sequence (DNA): TGTGCCAGCAGTTACTCGACAAGGGGAGGTGGCATGAACACTGAAGCTTTCTTT.

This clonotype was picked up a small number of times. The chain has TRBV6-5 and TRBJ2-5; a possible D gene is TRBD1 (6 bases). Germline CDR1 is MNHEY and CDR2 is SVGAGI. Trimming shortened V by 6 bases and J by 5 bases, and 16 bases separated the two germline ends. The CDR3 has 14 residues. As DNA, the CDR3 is TGTGCCAGCAGGCAGGGGCCCATGGTTGAGACCCAGTACTTC. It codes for CASRQGPMVETQYF.

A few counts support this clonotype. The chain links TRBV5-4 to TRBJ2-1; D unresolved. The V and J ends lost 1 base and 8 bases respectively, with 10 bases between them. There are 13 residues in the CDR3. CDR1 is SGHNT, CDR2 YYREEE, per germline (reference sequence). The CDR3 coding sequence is TGTGCCAGCAGCTTGAAGTGGGCAGATGAGCAGTTCTTC. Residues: CASSLKWADEQFF.

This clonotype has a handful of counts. This CDR3 is CASSWGQTYNEQFF. The CDR3 bases are TGTGCCAGCAGCTGGGGACAGACCTACAATGAGCAGTTCTTC. The gene calls are TRBV12-3 or TRBV12-4 and TRBJ2-1; 7 nucleotides match TRBD1. The V segment lost 6 bases and the J segment 2 bases; nucleotides outside the gene matches: 4. The CDR3 covers 14 residues.

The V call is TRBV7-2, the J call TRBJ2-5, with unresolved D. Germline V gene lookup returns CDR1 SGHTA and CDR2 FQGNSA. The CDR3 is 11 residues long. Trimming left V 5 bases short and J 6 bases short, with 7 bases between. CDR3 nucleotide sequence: TGTGCCAGCAGCCCGCTCCAGACCCAGTACTTC. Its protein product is CASSPLQTQYF.

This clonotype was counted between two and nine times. The CDR3 protein is CASSPSLRTGAPYEQYV. The CDR3 nucleotides are TGTGCCAGCAGCCCTAGCCTCCGGACAGGGGCCCCCTACGAGCAGTACGTC. V gene TRBV7-9 combines with J gene TRBJ2-7; 9 positions agree with TRBD1. This CDR3 contains 17 residues. Germline V gene data show CDR1 as SEHNR and CDR2 as FQNEAQ (reference sequence). V shed 5 bases and J 2 bases; nucleotides not matched to a gene: 13.

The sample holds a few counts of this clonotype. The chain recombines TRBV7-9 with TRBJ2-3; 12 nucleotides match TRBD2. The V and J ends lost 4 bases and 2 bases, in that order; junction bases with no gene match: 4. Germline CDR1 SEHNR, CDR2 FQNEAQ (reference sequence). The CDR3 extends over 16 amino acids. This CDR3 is CASSSTSGGSTDTQYF. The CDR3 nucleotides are TGTGCCAGCAGCTCTACTAGCGGGGGGTCCACAGATACGCAGTATTTT.

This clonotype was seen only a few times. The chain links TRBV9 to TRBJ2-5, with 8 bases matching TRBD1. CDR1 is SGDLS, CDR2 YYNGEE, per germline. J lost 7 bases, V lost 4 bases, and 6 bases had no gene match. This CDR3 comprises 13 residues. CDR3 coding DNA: TGTGCCAGCAGCACAGGACAGGGATTGACCCAGTACTTC. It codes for CASSTGQGLTQYF.

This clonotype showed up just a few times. The CDR3, as DNA: TGTGCCAGCAGCCCAGGGCCGGGAGGAGACTATGGCTACACCTTC. Encoded protein: CASSPGPGGDYGYTF. The genes are TRBV9 and TRBJ1-2; TRBD1 is a possible D gene (5 bases). The CDR3 covers 15 residues. Germline CDR1 SGDLS, CDR2 YYNGEE. The V and J ends lost 4 bases and 3 bases respectively, with 16 bases between them.

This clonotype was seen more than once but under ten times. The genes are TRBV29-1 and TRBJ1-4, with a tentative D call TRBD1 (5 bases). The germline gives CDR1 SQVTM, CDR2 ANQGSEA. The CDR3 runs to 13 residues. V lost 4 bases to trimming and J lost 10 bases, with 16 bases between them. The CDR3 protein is CSVVLGVARKLFF. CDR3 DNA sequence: TGCAGCGTTGTTTTGGGGGTGGCCCGAAAACTGTTTTTT.

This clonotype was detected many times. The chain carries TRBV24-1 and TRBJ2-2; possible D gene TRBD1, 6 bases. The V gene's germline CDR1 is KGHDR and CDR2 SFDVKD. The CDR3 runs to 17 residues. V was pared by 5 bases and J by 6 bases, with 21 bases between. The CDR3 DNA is TGTGCCACCAGTGCCTCTAAGGACAGTGCGAGGTCCGGGGAGCTGTTTTTT. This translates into CATSASKDSARSGELFF.

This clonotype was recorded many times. The CDR3 sequence: CASSLVDYSSDEQFF. DNA for the CDR3: TGCGCCAGCAGCTTGGTAGACTATTCTTCAGATGAGCAGTTCTTC. This chain uses TRBV5-1 with TRBJ2-1; D might be TRBD2 (5 bases). This CDR3 is 15 amino acids long. V shed 0 bases and J shed 8 bases, with 15 bases lying between them. Germline V gene data show CDR1 as SGHRS and CDR2 as YFSETQ. Based on the CDR3 plus reference TRBV5-1 and TRBJ2-1, the full variable domain is KAGVTQTPRYLIKTRGQQVTLSCSPISGHRSVSWYQQTPGQGLQFLFEYFSETQRNKGNFPGRFSGRQFSNSRSEMNVSTLELGDSALYLCASSLVDYSSDEQFFGPGTRLTVL.

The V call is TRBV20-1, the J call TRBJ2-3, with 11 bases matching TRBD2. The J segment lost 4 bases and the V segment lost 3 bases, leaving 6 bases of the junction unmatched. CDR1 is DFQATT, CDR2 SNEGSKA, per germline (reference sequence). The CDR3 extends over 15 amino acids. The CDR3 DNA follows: TGCAGTGCTAGTAAAGCTAGCGGGGGGTCAGATACGCAGTATTTT. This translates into CSASKASGGSDTQYF.

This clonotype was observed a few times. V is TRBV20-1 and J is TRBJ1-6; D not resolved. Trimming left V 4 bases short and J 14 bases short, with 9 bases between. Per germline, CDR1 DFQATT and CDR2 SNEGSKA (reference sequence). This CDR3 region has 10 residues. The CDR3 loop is CSAKGITLHF. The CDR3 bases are TGCAGTGCTAAGGGCATCACCCTCCACTTT.

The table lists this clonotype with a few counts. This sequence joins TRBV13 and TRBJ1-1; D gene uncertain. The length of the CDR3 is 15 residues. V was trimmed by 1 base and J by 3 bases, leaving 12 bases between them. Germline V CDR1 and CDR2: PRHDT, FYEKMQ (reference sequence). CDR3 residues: CASSLESLRHTEAFF. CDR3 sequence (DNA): TGTGCCAGCAGCTTAGAATCCCTGAGACACACTGAAGCTTTCTTT.

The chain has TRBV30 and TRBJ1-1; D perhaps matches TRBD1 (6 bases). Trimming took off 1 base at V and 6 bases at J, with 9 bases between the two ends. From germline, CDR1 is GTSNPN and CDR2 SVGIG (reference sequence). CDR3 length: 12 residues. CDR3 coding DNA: TGTGCCTGGAGTGGAGAGGGGGCTGAAGCTTTCTTT. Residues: CAWSGEGAEAFF.

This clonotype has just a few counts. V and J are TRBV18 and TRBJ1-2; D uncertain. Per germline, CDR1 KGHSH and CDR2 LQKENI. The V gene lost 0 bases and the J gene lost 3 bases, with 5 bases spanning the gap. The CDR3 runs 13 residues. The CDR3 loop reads CASSPPTDYGYTF. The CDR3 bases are TGTGCCAGCTCACCACCAACAGACTATGGCTACACCTTC. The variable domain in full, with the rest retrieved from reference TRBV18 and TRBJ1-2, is NAGVMQNPRHLVRRRGQEARLRCSPMKGHSHVYWYRQLPEEGLKFMVYLQKENIIDESGMPKERFSAEFPKEGPSILRIQQVVRGDSAAYFCASSPPTDYGYTFGSGTRLTVV.

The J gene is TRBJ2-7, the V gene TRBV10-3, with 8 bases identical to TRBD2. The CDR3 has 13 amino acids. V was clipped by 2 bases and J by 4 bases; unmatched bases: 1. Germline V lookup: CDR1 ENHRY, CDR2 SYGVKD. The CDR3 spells CAISETSGYEQYV. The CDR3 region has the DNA TGTGCCATCAGTGAGACTAGCGGTTACGAGCAGTACGTC.

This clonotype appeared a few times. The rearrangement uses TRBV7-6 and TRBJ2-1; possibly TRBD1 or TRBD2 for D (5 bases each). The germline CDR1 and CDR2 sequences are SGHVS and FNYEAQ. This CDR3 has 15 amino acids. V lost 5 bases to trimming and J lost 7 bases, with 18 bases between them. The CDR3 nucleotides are TGTGCCAGCAGCCTCCCGGGGCTAGAGCGTAATGAGCAGTTCTTC. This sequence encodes CASSLPGLERNEQFF.

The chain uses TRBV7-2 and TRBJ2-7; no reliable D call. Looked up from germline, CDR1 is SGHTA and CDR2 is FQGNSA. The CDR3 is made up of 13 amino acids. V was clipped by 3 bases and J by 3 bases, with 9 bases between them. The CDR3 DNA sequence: TGTGCCAGCAGCTTTGCGGCCTTCTACGAGCAGTACTTC. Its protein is CASSFAAFYEQYF.

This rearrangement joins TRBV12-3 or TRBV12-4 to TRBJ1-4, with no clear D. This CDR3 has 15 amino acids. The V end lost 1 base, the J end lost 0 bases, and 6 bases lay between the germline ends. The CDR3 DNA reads TGTGCCAGCAGTTTAGGGAAAGCAACTAATGAAAAACTGTTTTTT. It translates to CASSLGKATNEKLFF.

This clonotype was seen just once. The CDR3 bases are TGCGCCAGCAGCCAAGAGCCGGGAGAGGACACTGAAGCTTTCTTT. Translated, it gives CASSQEPGEDTEAFF. The chain joins TRBV4-3 to TRBJ1-1; D is unresolved. The CDR3 extends over 15 amino acids. V was pared by 0 bases and J by 3 bases, with 11 bases between. Germline V gene data show CDR1 as LGHNA and CDR2 as YSLEER.

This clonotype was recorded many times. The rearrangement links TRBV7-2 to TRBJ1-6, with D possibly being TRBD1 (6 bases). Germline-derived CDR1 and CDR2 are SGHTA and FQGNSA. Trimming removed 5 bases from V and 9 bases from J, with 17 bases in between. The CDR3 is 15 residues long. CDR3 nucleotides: TGTGCCAGCAGCCCAGGGGTAGGGGCGGCTTCACCCCTCCACTTT. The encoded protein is CASSPGVGAASPLHF.

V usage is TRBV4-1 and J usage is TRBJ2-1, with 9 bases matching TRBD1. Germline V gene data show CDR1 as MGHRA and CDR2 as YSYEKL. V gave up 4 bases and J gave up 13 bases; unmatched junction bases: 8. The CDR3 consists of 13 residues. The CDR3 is CASSPNVGQGQFF. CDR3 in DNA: TGCGCCAGCAGCCCGAATGTGGGACAGGGACAGTTCTTC.

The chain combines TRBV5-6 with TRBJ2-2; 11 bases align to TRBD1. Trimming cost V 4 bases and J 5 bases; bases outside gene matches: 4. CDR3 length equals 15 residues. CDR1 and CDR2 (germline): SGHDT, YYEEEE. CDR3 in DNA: TGTGCCAGCAGCGTGGGGGACAGGGGGACCGGGGAGCTGTTTTTT. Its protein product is CASSVGDRGTGELFF.

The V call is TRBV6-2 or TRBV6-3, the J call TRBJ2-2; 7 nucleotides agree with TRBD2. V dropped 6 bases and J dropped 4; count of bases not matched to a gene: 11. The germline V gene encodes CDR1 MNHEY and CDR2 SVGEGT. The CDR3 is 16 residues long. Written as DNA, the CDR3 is TGTGCCAGCAGCGCCCAAAAAACGGGAGGCACCGGGGAGCTGTTTTTT. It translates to CASSAQKTGGTGELFF.

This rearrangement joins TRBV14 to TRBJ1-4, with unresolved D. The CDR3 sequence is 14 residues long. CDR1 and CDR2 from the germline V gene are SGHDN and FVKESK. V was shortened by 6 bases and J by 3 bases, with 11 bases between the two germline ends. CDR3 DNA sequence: TGTGCCAGCAGTTACAGTAACTCTAATGAAAAACTGTTTTTT. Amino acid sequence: CASSYSNSNEKLFF.